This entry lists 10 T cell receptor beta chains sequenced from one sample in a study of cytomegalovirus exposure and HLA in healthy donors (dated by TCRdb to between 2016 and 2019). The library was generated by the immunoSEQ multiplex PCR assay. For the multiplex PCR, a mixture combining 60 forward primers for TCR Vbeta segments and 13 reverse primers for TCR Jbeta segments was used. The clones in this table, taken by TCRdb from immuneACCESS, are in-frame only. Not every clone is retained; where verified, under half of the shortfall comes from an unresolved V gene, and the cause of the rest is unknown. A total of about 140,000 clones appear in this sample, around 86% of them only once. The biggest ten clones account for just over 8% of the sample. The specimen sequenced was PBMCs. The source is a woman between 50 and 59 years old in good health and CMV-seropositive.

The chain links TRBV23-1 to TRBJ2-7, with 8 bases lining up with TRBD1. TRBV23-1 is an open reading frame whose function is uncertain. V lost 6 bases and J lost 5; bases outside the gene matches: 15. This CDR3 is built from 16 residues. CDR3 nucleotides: TGCGCCAGCAGCCCCGGGAGACAGGTGACAGGGGACGAGCAGTACTTC. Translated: CASSPGRQVTGDEQYF.

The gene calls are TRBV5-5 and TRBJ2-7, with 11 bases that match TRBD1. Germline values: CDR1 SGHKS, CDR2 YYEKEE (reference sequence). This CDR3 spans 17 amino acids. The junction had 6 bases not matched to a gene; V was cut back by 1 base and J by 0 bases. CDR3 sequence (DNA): TGTGCCAGCAGCTTGAGAGGGACAGGGGGTCCCTCCTACGAGCAGTACTTC. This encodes CASSLRGTGGPSYEQYF.

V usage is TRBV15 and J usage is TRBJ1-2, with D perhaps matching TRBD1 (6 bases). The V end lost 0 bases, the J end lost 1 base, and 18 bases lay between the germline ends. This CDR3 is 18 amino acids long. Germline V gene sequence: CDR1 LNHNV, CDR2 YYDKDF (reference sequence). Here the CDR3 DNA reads TGTGCCACCAGCAGAGAGATCGGTCCGGGACAAAGTAACTATGGCTACACCTTC. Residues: CATSREIGPGQSNYGYTF.

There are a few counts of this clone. The CDR3 DNA is TGTGCCTCGGGACAGGGGGCGATCACTGAAGCTTTCTTT. Translating gives CASGQGAITEAFF. V and J are TRBV9 and TRBJ1-1; 12 bases match TRBD1. Per the germline V gene, CDR1 is SGDLS and CDR2 is YYNGEE. The CDR3 loop spans 13 amino acids. Trimming took 10 bases from V and 4 from J; bases not matched to a gene: 5.

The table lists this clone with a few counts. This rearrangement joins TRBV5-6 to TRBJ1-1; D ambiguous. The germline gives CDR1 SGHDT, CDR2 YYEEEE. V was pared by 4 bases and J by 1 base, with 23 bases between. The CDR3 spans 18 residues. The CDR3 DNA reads TGTGCCAGCAGCCCCAGTGGGTCCGATACGCCGGGGAACACTGAAGCTTTCTTT. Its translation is CASSPSGSDTPGNTEAFF.

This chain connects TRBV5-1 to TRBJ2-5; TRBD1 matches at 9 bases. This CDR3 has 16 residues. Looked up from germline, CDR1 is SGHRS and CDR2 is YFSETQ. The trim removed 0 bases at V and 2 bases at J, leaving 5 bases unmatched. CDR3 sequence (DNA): TGCGCCAGCAGCTTGGGGATGGACAGGGGTCAAGAGACCCAGTACTTC. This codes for CASSLGMDRGQETQYF.

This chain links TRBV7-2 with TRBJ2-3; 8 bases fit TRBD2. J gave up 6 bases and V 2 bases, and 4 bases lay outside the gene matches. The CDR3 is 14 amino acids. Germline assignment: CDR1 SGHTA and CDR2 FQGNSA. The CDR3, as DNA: TGTGCCAGCAGCTTAACCCGGGGGGGGGATACGCAGTATTTT. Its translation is CASSLTRGGDTQYF.

The CDR3 coding sequence is TGTGCCAGCAACAGACAGGAGACCTACAATGAGCAGTTCTTC. Translation gives CASNRQETYNEQFF. This chain uses TRBV9 with TRBJ2-1; a weak D match, TRBD1 (6 bases). V was trimmed by 6 bases and J by 2 bases, leaving 12 bases between them. Germline CDR1 and CDR2: SGDLS and YYNGEE. The CDR3 spans 14 residues. Combining the CDR3 with reference TRBV9 and TRBJ2-1 gives the whole variable domain DSGVTQTPKHLITATGQRVTLRCSPRSGDLSVYWYQQSLDQGLQFLIQYYNGEERAKGNILERFSAQQFPDLHSELNLSSLELGDSALYFCASNRQETYNEQFFGPGTRLTVL.

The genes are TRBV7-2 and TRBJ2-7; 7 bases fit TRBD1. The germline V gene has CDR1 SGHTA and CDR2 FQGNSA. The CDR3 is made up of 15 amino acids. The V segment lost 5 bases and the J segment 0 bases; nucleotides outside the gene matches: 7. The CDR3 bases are TGTGCCAGCAGCCACCGACAGGGAAGCTCCTACGAGCAGTACTTC. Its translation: CASSHRQGSSYEQYF.

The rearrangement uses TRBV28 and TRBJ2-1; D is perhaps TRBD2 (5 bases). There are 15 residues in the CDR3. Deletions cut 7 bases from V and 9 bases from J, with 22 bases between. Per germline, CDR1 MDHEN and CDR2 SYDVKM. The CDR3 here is CASTGGRGYNGEQFF. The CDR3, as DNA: TGTGCCAGCACCGGAGGTCGGGGTTACAATGGTGAGCAGTTCTTC. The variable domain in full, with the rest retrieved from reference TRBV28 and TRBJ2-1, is DVKVTQSSRYLVKRTGEKVFLECVQDMDHENMFWYRQDPGLGLRLIYFSYDVKMKEKGDIPEGYSVSREKKERFSLILESASTNQTSMYLCASTGGRGYNGEQFFGPGTRLTVL.